This entry features one T cell receptor (beta chain) sequence. Its cognate antigen is unknown. CDR1 SGHNT and CDR2 YYREEE come from the germline V gene (reference sequence). CDR3 length: 13 residues. Between the trimmed V and J ends, which lost 2 bases and 9 bases, there was a span of 12 bases. As for the donors, each was a healthy bone marrow donor. This sample is drawn from a study of cytomegalovirus exposure and HLA in healthy donors. Study summary: Early release data held some 79 million unique TCRs from HLA-typed donors. Study results and caveats: Cytomegalovirus status was reportedly diagnosed by the classifier with high sensitivity and specificity.

With 60 Vbeta and 13 Jbeta primers, the PCR was carried out. Some clones are missing from TCRdb's copy, which holds only in-frame ones; the method was immunoSEQ multiplex PCR. The table includes fewer than 200,000 clones, 75% to 85% detected once. The chain has TRBV5-4 and TRBJ2-1; TRBD2 is a possible D gene (5 bases). Sequenced input: PBMCs. This sequence was found in a woman in her 30s in good health and CMV-seropositive. This CDR3 is CASSFDGISEQFF. The CDR3 nucleotides are TGTGCCAGCAGCTTTGACGGGATTAGTGAGCAGTTCTTC.